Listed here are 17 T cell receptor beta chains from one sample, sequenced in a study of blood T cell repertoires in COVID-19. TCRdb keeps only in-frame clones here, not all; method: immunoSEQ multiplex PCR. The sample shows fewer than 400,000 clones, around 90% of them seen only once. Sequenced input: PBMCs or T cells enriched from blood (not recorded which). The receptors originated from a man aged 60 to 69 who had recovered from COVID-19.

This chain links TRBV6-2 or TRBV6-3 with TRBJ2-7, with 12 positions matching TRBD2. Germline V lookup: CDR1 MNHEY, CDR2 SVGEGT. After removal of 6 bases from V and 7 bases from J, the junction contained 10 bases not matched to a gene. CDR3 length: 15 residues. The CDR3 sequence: CASSRLAGAYREQYF. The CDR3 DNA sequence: TGTGCCAGCAGCAGACTAGCGGGAGCGTATCGGGAGCAGTACTTC.

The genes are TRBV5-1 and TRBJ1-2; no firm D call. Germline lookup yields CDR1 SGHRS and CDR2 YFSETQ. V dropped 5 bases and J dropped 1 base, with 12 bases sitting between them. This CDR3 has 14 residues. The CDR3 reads CASSLTLDNYGYTF. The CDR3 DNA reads TGCGCCAGCAGTCTCACTTTAGATAACTATGGCTACACCTTC.

The CDR3 sequence: CASSHDRVGEKLFF. CDR3 nucleotides: TGTGCCAGCAGCCACGACAGGGTTGGCGAAAAACTGTTTTTT. This chain uses TRBV11-1 with TRBJ1-4, with 7 nucleotides matching TRBD1. Germline assignment: CDR1 SGHAT and CDR2 FQDESV (reference sequence). After removal of 5 bases from V and 8 bases from J, the junction contained 8 bases not matched to a gene. The CDR3 contains 14 residues.

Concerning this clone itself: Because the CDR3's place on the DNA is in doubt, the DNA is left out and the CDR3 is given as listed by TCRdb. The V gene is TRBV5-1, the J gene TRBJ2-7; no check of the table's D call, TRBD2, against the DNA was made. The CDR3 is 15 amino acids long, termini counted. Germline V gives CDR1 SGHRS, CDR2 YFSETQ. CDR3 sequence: CASSVVASGAEREYF.

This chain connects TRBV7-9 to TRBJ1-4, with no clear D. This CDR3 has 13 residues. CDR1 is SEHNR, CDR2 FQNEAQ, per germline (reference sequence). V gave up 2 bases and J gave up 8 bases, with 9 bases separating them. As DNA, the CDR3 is TGTGCCAGCAGCTTATCGCGCGAAGAAAAACTGTTTTTT. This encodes CASSLSREEKLFF.

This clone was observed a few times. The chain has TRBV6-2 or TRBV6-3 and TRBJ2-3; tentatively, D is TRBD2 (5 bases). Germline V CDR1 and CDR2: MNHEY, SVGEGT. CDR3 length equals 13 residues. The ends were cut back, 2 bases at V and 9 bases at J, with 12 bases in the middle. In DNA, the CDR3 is TGTGCCAGCAGTTACGGCGTCGGAGGAACGCAGTATTTT. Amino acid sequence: CASSYGVGGTQYF.

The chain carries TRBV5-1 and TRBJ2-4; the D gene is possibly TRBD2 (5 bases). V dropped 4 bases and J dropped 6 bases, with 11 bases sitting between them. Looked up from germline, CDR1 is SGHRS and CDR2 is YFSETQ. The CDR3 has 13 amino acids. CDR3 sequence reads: CASSPSKGNIQYF. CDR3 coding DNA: TGCGCCAGCAGCCCTAGCAAGGGAAACATTCAGTACTTC.

CDR3 bases: TGTGCCAGCAGCTCACCACAGGGGACCTCCTACAATGAGCAGTTCTTC. It codes for CASSSPQGTSYNEQFF. The J gene is TRBJ2-1, the V gene TRBV7-3, with 7 bases matching TRBD1. Germline assignment: CDR1 SGHTA and CDR2 FQGTGA. With 4 bases clipped from V and 0 bases from J, the junction kept 6 bases outside the gene matches. The CDR3 consists of 16 residues.

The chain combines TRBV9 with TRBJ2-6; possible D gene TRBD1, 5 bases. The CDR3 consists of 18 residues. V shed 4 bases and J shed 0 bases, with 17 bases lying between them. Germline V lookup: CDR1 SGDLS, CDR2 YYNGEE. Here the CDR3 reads CASSQNRKTASGANVLTF. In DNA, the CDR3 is TGTGCCAGCAGCCAAAACAGGAAAACCGCCTCTGGGGCCAACGTCCTGACTTTC.

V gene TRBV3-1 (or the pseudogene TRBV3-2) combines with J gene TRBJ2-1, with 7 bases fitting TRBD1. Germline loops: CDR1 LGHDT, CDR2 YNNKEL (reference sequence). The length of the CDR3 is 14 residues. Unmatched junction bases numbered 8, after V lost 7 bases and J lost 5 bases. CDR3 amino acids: CASTPGQTHNEQFF. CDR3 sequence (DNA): TGTGCCAGCACCCCGGGACAGACCCACAATGAGCAGTTCTTC.

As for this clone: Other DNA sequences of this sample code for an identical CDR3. The CDR3 region is CASSVGGTGYGYTF. The CDR3 region has the DNA TGTGCCAGCAGCGTAGGCGGGACAGGGTATGGCTACACCTTC. The rearrangement joins TRBV9 to TRBJ1-2; 9 bases line up with TRBD1. The CDR3 has 14 amino acids. V lost 0 bases, J lost 5 bases, and 2 bases stayed unmatched. Germline CDR1 is SGDLS and CDR2 is YYNGEE.

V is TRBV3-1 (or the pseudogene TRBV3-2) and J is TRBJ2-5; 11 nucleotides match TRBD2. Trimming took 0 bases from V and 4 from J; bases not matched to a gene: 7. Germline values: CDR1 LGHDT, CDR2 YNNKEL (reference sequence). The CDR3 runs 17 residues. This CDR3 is CASSQDSSGRALETQYF. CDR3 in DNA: TGTGCCAGCAGCCAAGACAGTAGCGGGAGGGCCTTAGAGACCCAGTACTTC.

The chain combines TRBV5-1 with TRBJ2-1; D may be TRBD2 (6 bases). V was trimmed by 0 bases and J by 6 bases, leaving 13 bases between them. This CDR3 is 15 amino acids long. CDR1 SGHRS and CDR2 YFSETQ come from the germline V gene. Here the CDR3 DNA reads TGCGCCAGCAGCTTGGCCTGGCGGGACGGCAATGAGCAGTTCTTC. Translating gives CASSLAWRDGNEQFF.

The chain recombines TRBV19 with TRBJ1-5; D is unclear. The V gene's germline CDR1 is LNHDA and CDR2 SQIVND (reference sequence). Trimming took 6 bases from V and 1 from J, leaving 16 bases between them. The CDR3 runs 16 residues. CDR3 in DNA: TGTGCCAGTAGAGTACAGAGTGGCGGGAGCAATCAGCCCCAGCATTTT. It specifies CASRVQSGGSNQPQHF.

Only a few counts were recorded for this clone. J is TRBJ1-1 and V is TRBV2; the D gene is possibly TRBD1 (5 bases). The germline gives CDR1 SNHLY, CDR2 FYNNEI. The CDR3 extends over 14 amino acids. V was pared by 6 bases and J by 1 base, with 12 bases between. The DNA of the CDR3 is TGTGCCAGCAGGGTCGGGACTGCGAACACTGAAGCTTTCTTT. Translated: CASRVGTANTEAFF.

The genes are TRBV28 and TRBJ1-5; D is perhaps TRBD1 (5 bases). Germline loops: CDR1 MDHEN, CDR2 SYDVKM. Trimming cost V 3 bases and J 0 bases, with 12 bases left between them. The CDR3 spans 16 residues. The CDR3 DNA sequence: TGTGCCAGCAGTTTTCTAGACAGAAATAGCAATCAGCCCCAGCATTTT. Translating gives CASSFLDRNSNQPQHF.

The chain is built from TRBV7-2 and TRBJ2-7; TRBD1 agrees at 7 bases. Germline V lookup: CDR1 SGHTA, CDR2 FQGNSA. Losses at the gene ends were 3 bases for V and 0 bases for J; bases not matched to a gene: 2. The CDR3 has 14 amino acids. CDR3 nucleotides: TGTGCCAGCAGCTTGGGACAGCACTCCTACGAGCAGTACTTC. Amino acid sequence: CASSLGQHSYEQYF.